This T cell receptor (beta chain) was obtained from a study of graft-versus-host responses after intestinal transplantation. In the study overall: Multivisceral, liver-intestinal, or isolated intestinal grafts went to recipients.

For this clone: The antigen is undetermined.

Repertoires were generated with immunoSEQ multiplex PCR, while TCRdb's copy carries only in-frame clones and drops some. This table has some 140,000 clones, over 85% appearing once. Study-level findings and limits: Detected in recipient marrow were GvH clones, some of which were first observed in ileum or blood.

Between the trimmed V and J ends, which lost 3 bases and 5 bases, there was a span of 11 bases. In germline, CDR1 is LNHDA, CDR2 SQIVND (reference sequence). The CDR3 is made up of 13 amino acids. The J gene is TRBJ2-7, the V gene TRBV19, with D perhaps matching TRBD1 or TRBD2 (5 bases each). This TCR was sampled from a human donor who received an intestinal transplant. Source: unstimulated CD4+ T cells sorted from spleen or lymph node cells, taken before intestinal transplant. As DNA, the CDR3 is TGTGCCAGTAGTATCCGAGAGGGACACGAGCAGTACTTC. This encodes CASSIREGHEQYF.